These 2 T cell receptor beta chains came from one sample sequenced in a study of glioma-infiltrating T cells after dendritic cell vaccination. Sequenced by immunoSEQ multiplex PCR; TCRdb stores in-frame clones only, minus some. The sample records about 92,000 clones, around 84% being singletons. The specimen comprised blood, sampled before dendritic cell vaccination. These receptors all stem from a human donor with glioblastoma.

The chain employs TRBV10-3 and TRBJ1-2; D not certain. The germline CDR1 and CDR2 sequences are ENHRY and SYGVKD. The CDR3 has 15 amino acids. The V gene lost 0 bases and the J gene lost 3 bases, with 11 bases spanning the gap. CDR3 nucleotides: TGTGCCATCAGTGAGTCGGTGAGCGGATACTATGGCTACACCTTC. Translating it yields CAISESVSGYYGYTF.

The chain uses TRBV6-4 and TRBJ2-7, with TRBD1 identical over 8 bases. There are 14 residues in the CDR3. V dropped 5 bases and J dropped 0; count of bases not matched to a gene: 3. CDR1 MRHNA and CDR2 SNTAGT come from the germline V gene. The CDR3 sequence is CASSRDRNSYEQYF. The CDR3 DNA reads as TGTGCCAGCAGTCGGGACAGGAACTCCTACGAGCAGTACTTC.